This TCR beta chain was identified in a study of blood T cell repertoires in COVID-19. Study context: Both acute and convalescent COVID-19 samples were obtained from the United States, Italy and Spain. Nucleic acid was either cDNA or gDNA, and it came from T cells, B-cell-depleted T cells, or PBMCs.

CDR3 length: 14 residues. Per the germline V gene, CDR1 is SEHNR and CDR2 is FQNEAQ (reference sequence). The J segment lost 4 bases and the V segment lost 5 bases, leaving 2 bases of the junction unmatched. Original analysis: Nucleated cell number was recorded as an estimate derived from reference gene primer amplification. Data came from immunoSEQ multiplex PCR; TCRdb stores just in-frame clones and leaves some out. Clone size and the V and J calls come from that table; the DNA yielded D and trimming. This sample has 100,000 or so clones, with roughly nine tenths found just once. The table lists this clone with a count of one.

The sequence was obtained from a man younger than 45 in a cohort sampled during active COVID-19. The sequencing input was peripheral blood. J is TRBJ2-1 and V is TRBV7-9; 10 bases line up with TRBD2. The CDR3 spells CASSQRGGYNEQFF. CDR3 nucleotide sequence: TGTGCCAGCAGCCAGCGGGGGGGGTACAATGAGCAGTTCTTC.